Listed here is a single TCR beta chain. This clone was picked up one time. Its antigen is unknown. Base qualities are not at hand, and no much larger clone is one base apart. The entry originates in a study of blood T cell repertoires in COVID-19 (dated by TCRdb to 2020 to 2021). About the investigation overall: The collaborator samples originated in the United States, Italy and Spain and spanned the acute and convalescent phases of COVID-19. A de-identified subject ID, COVID-19 status, age in years and sex were almost always included in the sample metadata. The repertoires were made available in a free public database intended to serve as a resource for research on the immune response to SARS-CoV-2. The prospective study material was composed of cDNA or gDNA derived from T cells, B-cell-depleted T cells, or PBMCs. HLA class I and class II types, where available, came from metadata supplied by the sample provider rather than from assay-based typing. Subjects who had been exposed to COVID-19, were actively infected with it, or had recovered from it provided the deeply sampled blood TCRbeta repertoires that made up the dataset. Samples came from the ongoing ImmuneRACE study (first 160 participants) plus 1,254 subjects from 6 global collaborators.

TCRbeta CDR3 regions were amplified from genomic DNA using the immunoSEQ Assay, a bias-controlled multiplex PCR. The published analysis was carried out like this. The number of nucleated cells in each sample was estimated from the amplification of reference gene primers within the assay. To quantify the absolute abundance of each unique TCRbeta CDR3 rearrangement, sequence reads were collapsed and filtered. For each sample, productive Simpson clonality was calculated as the square root of Simpson's diversity index over productive rearrangements. The source is immuneACCESS, and TCRdb retained only in-frame sequences with V and J called. Part of the clones is not carried over; for the studies checked, unresolved V genes explain less than half of this, and the remainder is unexplained. V, J and clone size were drawn from that table, and D and trimming were deduced from the DNA. In this sample the table shows tens of thousands of clones, approximately 86% of which occur a single time. Together, the top ten hold over 1% of the sample.

Study-level results and caveats: Clinical and demographic metadata were provided uncurated, with the amount varying by source and participant.

The CDR1 and CDR2 encoded by the germline V gene are SGHTA and FQGNSA. V and J are truncated by 4 bases and 0 bases respectively, leaving an intervening sequence of 9 bases. Inclusive of the bounding cysteine and phenylalanine, the CDR3 is 14 residues long. CDR3 DNA is the only sequence kept; it has 42 bases, read in frame from the first base. Collaborating institutions collected whole blood in K2EDTA tubes following their own protocols. For TCRbeta analysis, collaborators shipped samples as frozen whole blood, isolated PBMCs, or DNA extracted from either of those sample types. The sample taken for sequencing was peripheral blood. The source of this sequence is a man in his sixties with acute or convalescent COVID-19. The rearrangement combines TRBV7-2 with TRBJ1-1; the best D guess is TRBD1, with 5 bases matching. The DNA sequence is as follows: TGTGCCAGCAGCTACCAACAGGTGAACACTGAAGCTTTCTTT. Translated, it reads CASSYQQVNTEAFF. The reference TRBV7-2 and TRBJ1-1 proteins fill in what lies around the CDR3, so the full variable domain reads GAGVSQSPSNKVTEKGKDVELRCDPISGHTALYWYRQSLGQGLEFLIYFQGNSAPDKSGLPSDRFSAERTGGSVSTLTIQRTQQEDSAVYLCASSYQQVNTEAFFGQGTRLTVV.